This T cell receptor (beta chain) was profiled in a study of cytomegalovirus exposure and HLA in healthy donors. Looked up from germline, CDR1 is SGDLS and CDR2 is YYNGEE. After removal of 0 bases from V and 6 bases from J, the junction contained 4 bases not matched to a gene. CDR3 size: 14 residues. A multiplex PCR was run with 60 Vbeta primers and 13 Jbeta primers. Produced via immunoSEQ multiplex PCR; TCRdb's table is partial and in-frame only. The table records approximately 220,000 clones, over 60% of them present only once. The sequencing sample was made of PBMCs. This chain links TRBV9 with TRBJ2-7, with 9 bases that match TRBD1. This receptor was taken from a male donor in good health and CMV-seronegative. The CDR3 DNA reads as TGTGCCAGCAGCGTAGTCGGGACAGGGAGCGAGCAGTACTTC. As protein: CASSVVGTGSEQYF.